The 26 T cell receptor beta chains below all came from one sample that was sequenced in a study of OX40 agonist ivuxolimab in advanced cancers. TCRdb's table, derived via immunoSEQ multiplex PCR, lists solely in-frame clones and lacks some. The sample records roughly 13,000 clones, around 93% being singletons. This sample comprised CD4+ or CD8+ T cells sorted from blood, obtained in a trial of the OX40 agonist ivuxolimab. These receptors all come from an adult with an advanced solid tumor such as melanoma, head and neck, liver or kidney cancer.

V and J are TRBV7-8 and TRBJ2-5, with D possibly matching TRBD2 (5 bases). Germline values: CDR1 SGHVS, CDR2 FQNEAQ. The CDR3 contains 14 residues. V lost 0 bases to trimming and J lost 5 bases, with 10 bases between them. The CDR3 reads CASSLASGSETQYF. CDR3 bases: TGTGCCAGCAGCTTAGCGTCGGGGAGTGAGACCCAGTACTTC.

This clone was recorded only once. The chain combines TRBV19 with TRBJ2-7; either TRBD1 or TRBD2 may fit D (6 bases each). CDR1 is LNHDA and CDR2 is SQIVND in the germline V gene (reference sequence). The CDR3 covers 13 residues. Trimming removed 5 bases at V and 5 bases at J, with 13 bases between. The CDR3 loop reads CASSRGQRDEQYF. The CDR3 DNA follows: TGTGCCAGTAGTCGGGGGCAGAGGGACGAGCAGTACTTC.

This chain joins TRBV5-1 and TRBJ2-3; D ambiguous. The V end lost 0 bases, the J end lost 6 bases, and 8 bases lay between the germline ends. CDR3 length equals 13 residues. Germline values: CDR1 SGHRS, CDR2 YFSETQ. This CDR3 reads CASSLVGSDTQYF. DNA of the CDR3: TGCGCCAGCAGCTTGGTAGGGTCGGATACGCAGTATTTT.

This CDR3 is CASSLMGGSTEAFF. In DNA, the CDR3 is TGTGCCAGCAGCTTAATGGGGGGCAGTACTGAAGCTTTCTTT. This rearrangement joins TRBV7-3 to TRBJ1-1; D perhaps matches TRBD1 (6 bases). Per the germline V gene, CDR1 is SGHTA and CDR2 is FQGTGA. Trimming took off 1 base at V and 5 bases at J, with 11 bases between the two ends. This CDR3 is 14 amino acids long.

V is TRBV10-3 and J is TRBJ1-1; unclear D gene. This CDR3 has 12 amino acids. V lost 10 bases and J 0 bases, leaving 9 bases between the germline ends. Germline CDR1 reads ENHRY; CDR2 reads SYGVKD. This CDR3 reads CATQGMNTEAFF. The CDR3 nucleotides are TGTGCCACACAAGGGATGAACACTGAAGCTTTCTTT.

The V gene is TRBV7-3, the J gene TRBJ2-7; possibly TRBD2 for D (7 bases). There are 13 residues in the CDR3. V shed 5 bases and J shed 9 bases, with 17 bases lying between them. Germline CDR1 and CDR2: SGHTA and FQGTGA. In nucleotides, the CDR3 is TGTGCCAGCAGCCCCGAGGGGGGGCTAGGGCAGTACTTC. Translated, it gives CASSPEGGLGQYF.

CDR3 residues: CASSDPWSGYYEQYF. The CDR3 nucleotides read TGTGCCAGCAGCGACCCCTGGAGCGGGTACTACGAGCAGTACTTC. This chain connects TRBV5-4 to TRBJ2-7; TRBD2 might be the D (6 bases). In germline, CDR1 is SGHNT, CDR2 YYREEE (reference sequence). V was pared by 4 bases and J by 3 bases, with 17 bases between. The CDR3 loop spans 15 amino acids.

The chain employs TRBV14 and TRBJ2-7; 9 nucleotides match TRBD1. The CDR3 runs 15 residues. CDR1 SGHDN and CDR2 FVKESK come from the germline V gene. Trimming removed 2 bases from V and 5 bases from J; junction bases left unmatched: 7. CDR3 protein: CASSQIGDRVHEQYF. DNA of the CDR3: TGTGCCAGCAGCCAAATAGGGGACAGGGTCCACGAGCAGTACTTC. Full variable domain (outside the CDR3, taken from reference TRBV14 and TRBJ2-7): EAGVTQFPSHSVIEKGQTVTLRCDPISGHDNLYWYRRVMGKEIKFLLHFVKESKQDESGMPNNRFLAERTGGTYSTLKVQPAELEDSGVYFCASSQIGDRVHEQYFGPGTRLTVT.

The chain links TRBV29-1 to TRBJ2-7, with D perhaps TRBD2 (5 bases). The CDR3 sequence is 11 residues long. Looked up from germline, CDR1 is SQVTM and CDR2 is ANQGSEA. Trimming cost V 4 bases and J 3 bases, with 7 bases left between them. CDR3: CSVGEGYEQYF. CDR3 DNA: TGCAGCGTTGGAGAGGGCTACGAGCAGTACTTC.

CDR3 sequence: CASSTGSGGNTDTQYF. The DNA for the CDR3 is TGTGCCAGCAGCACGGGTAGCGGGGGGAACACAGATACGCAGTATTTT. The V call is TRBV7-3, the J call TRBJ2-3, with 10 positions matching TRBD2. V trimming: 5 bases; J trimming: 2 bases; junction bases outside the gene matches: 7. In germline, CDR1 is SGHTA, CDR2 FQGTGA. This CDR3 is built from 16 residues.

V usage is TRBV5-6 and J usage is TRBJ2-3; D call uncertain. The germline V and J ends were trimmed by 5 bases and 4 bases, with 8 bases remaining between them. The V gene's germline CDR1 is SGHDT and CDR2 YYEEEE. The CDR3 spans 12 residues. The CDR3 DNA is TGTGCCAGCAGTCGCGTCGCAGATACGCAGTATTTT. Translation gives CASSRVADTQYF.

In DNA, the CDR3 is TGTGCCAGCAGTGCCGGTTACACTGAAGCTTTCTTT. This translates into CASSAGYTEAFF. The chain is built from TRBV6-1 and TRBJ1-1; D uncertain. V was trimmed by 4 bases and J by 3 bases, leaving 6 bases between them. This CDR3 is 12 amino acids long. Germline V CDR1 and CDR2: MNHNS, SASEGT.

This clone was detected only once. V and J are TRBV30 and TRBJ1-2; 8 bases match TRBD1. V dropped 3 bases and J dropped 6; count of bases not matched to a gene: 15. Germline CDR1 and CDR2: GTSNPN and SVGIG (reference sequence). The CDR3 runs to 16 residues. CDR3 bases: TGTGCCTGGAGGTTATCGAGACAGGGGATTTTGGATGGCTACACCTTC. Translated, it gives CAWRLSRQGILDGYTF. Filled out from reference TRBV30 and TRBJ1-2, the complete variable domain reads SQTIHQWPATLVQPVGSPLSLECTVEGTSNPNLYWYRQAAGRGLQLLFYSVGIGQISSEVPQNLSASRPQDRQFILSSKKLLLSDSGFYLCAWRLSRQGILDGYTFGSGTRLTVV.

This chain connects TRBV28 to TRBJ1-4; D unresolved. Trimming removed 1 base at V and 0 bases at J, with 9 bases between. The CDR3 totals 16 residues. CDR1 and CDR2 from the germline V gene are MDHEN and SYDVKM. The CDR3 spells CASSLYRGATNEKLFF. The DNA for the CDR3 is TGTGCCAGCAGTTTATACCGGGGTGCAACTAATGAAAAACTGTTTTTT. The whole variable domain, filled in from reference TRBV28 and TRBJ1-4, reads DVKVTQSSRYLVKRTGEKVFLECVQDMDHENMFWYRQDPGLGLRLIYFSYDVKMKEKGDIPEGYSVSREKKERFSLILESASTNQTSMYLCASSLYRGATNEKLFFGSGTQLSVL.

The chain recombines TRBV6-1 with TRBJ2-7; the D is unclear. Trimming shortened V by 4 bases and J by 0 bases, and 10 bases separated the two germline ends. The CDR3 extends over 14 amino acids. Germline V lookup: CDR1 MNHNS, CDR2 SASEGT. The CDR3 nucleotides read TGTGCCAGCAGTGGCCTCGGTAGCTCCTACGAGCAGTACTTC. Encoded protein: CASSGLGSSYEQYF.

The CDR3 coding sequence is TGTGCCAGCGGGGGATCTGATTATGGCACAGATACGCAGTATTTT. This encodes CASGGSDYGTDTQYF. The chain carries TRBV19 and TRBJ2-3; perhaps TRBD2 as D (6 bases). In germline, CDR1 is LNHDA, CDR2 SQIVND (reference sequence). The CDR3 runs 15 residues. The V gene lost 9 bases and the J gene lost 1 base, with 17 bases spanning the gap.

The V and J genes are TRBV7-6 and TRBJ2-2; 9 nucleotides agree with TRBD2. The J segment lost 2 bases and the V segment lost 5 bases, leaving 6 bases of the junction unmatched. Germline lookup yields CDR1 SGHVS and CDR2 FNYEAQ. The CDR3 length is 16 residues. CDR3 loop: CASSPRLAENTGELFF. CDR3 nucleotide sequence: TGTGCCAGCAGCCCGCGACTAGCGGAAAACACCGGGGAGCTGTTTTTT.

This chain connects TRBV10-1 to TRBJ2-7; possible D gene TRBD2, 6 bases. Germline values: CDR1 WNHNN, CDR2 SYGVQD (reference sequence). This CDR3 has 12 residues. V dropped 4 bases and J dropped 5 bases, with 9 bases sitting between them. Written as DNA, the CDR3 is TGCGCCAGCAGTGCGTGGGGGGACGAGCAGTACTTC. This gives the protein CASSAWGDEQYF.

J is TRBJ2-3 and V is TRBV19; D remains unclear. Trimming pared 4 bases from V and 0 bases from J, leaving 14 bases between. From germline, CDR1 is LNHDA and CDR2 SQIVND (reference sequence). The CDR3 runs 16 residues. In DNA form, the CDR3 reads TGTGCCAGTAGTAAGGGCGGCCCTCCTAGCACAGATACGCAGTATTTT. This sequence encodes CASSKGGPPSTDTQYF.

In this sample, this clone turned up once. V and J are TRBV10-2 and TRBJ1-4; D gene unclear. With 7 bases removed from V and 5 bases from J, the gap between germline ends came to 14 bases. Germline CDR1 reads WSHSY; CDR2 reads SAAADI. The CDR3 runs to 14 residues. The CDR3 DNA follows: TGCGCCAGCACGGATAACCAAGTAAATGAAAAACTGTTTTTT. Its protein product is CASTDNQVNEKLFF.

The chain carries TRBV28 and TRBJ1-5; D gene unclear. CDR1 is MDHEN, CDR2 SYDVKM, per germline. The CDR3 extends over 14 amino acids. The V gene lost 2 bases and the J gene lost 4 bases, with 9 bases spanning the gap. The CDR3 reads CASSLQRDNQPQHF. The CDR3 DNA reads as TGTGCCAGCAGTTTACAGAGGGATAATCAGCCCCAGCATTTT.

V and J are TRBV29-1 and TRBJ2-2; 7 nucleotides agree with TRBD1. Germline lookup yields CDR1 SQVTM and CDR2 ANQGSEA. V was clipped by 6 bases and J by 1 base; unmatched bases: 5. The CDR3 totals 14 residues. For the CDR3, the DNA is TGCAGCGTGACGGGACAGCAGAACACCGGGGAGCTGTTTTTT. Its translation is CSVTGQQNTGELFF.

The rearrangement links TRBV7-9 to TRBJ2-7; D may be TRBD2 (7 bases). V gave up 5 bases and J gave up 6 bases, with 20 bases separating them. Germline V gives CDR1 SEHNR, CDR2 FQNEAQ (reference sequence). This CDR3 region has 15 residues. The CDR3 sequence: CASSPSPGGGGEQYF. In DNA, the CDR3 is TGTGCCAGCAGCCCAAGCCCCGGGGGAGGGGGCGAGCAGTACTTC.

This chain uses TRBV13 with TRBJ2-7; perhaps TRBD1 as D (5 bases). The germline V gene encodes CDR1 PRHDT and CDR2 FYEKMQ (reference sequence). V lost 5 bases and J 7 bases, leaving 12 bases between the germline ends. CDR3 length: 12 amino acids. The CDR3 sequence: CASSNRGFEQYF. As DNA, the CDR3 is TGTGCCAGCAGCAATAGGGGTTTTGAGCAGTACTTC.

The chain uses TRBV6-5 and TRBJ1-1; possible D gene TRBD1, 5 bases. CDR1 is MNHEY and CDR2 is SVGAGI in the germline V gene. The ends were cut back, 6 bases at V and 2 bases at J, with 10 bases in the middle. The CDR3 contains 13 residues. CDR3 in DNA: TGTGCCAGCAGGGGGCCGGGAAACACTGAAGCTTTCTTT. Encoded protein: CASRGPGNTEAFF.

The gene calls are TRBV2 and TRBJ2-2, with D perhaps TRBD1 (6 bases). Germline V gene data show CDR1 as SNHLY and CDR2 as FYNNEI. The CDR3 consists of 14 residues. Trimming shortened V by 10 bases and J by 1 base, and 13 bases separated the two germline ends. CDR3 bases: TGTGCCACCGGACAGCAGCTGAACACCGGGGAGCTGTTTTTT. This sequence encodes CATGQQLNTGELFF.